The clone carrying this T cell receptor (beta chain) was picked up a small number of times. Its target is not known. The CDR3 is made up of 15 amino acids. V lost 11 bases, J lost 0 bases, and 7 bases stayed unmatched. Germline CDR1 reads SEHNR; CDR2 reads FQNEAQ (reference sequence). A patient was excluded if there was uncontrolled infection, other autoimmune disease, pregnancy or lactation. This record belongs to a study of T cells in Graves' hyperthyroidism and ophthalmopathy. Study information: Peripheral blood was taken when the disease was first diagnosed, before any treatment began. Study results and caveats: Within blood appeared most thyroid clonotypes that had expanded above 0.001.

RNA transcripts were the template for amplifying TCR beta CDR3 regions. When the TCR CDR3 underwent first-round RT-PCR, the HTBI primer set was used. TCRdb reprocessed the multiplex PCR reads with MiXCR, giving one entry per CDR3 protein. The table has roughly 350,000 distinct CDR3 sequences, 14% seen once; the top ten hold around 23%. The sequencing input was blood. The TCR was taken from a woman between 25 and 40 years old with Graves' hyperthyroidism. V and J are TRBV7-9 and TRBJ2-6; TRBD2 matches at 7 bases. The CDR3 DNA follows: TGTGCCGGGGGGGTCGGTACCTCTGGGGCCAACGTCCTGACTTTC. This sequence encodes CAGGVGTSGANVLTF.